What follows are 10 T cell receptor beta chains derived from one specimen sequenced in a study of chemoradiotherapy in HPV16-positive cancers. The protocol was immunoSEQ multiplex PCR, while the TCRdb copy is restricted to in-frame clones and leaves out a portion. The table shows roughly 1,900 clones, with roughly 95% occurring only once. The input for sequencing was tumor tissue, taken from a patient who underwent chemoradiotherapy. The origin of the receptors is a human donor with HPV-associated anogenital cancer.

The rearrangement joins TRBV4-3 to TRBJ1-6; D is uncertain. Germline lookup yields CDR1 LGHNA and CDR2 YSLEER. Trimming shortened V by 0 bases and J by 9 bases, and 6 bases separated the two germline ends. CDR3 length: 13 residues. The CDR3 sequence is CASSQDAASPLHF. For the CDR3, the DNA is TGCGCCAGCAGCCAAGATGCAGCTTCACCCCTCCACTTT.

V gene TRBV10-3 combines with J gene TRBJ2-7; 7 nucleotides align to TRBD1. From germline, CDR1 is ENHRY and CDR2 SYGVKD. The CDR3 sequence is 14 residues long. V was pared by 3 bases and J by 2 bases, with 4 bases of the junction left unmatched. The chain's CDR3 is CAISDPGTAYEQYF. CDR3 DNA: TGTGCCATCAGTGACCCCGGGACAGCCTACGAGCAGTACTTC.

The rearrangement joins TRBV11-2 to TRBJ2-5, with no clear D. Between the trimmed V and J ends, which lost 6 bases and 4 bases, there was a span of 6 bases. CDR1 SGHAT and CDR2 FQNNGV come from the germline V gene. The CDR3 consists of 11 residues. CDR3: CASRAGETQYF. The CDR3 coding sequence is TGTGCCAGCAGAGCAGGAGAGACCCAGTACTTC.

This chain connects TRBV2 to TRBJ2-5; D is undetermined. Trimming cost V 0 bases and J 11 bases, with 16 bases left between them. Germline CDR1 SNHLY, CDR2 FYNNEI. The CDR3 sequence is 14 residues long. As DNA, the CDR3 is TGTGCCAGCAGTGAAGCGCTTCGGGCAGCCCGACAGTACTTC. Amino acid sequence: CASSEALRAARQYF.

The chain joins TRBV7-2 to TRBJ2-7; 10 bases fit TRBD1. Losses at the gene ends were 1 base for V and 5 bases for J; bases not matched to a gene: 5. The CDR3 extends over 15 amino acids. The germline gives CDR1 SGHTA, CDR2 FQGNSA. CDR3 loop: CASSLGRTGGHEQYF. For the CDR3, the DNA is TGTGCCAGCAGCTTAGGGCGGACAGGGGGACACGAGCAGTACTTC.

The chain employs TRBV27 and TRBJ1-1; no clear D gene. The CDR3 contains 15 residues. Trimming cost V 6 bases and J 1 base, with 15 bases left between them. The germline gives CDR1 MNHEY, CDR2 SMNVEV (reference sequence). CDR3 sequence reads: CASSLSRGPNTEAFF. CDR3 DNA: TGTGCCAGCAGCTTGAGCCGAGGGCCGAACACTGAAGCTTTCTTT.

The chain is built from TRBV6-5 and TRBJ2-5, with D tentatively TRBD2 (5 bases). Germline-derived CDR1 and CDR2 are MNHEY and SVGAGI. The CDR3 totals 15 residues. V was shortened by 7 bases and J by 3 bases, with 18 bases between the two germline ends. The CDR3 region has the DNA TGTGCCAGCACTAAAGGTCACGGGCGGGAAGAGACCCAGTACTTC. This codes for CASTKGHGREETQYF.

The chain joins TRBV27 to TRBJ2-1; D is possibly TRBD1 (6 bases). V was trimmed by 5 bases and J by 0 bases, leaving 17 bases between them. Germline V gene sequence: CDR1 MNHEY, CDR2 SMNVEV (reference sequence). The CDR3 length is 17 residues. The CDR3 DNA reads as TGTGCCAGCAGTCACCCATCAGACAGGAGCTCCTACAATGAGCAGTTCTTC. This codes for CASSHPSDRSSYNEQFF.

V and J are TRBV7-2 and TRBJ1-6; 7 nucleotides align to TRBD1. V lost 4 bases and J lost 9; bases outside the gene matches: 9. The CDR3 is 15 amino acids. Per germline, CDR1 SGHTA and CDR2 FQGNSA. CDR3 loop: CASSSQGVYGSPLHF. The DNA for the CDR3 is TGTGCCAGCAGCTCGCAGGGGGTATATGGTTCACCCCTCCACTTT.

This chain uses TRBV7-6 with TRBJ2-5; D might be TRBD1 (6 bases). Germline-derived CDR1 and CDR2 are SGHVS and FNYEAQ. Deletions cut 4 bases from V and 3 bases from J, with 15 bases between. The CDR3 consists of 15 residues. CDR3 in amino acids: CASSSWTASEETQYF. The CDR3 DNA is TGTGCCAGCAGCTCATGGACAGCGTCCGAAGAGACCCAGTACTTC. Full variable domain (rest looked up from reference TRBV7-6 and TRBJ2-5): GAGVSQSPRYKVTKRGQDVALRCDPISGHVSLYWYRQALGQGPEFLTYFNYEAQQDKSGLPNDRFSAERPEGSISTLTIQRTEQRDSAMYRCASSSWTASEETQYFGPGTRLLVL.